The T cell receptor (beta chain) described here comes from a study of blood T cell repertoires in COVID-19. Study context: The origin of the acute and convalescent COVID-19 samples was the United States, Italy and Spain. From T cells, B-cell-depleted T cells, or PBMCs came the material, which was cDNA or gDNA.

In the study's own analysis: Cell counts per sample came from amplifying reference gene primers. Repertoires were generated with immunoSEQ multiplex PCR, while TCRdb's copy carries only in-frame clones and drops some. V, J and clone size derive from that table, while D and trimming were established from the DNA sequence. This table holds roughly 68,000 clones, roughly 77% found once. The sequenced sample was peripheral blood. This clonotype was obtained from a human donor in a cohort sampled during active COVID-19.

CDR3 DNA: TGTGCCAGCAGACTAGCTGGGTCCTACGAGCAGTACTTC. Translating it yields CASRLAGSYEQYF. J is TRBJ2-7 and V is TRBV5-4; TRBD2 is a possible D gene (6 bases). From germline, CDR1 is SGHNT and CDR2 YYREEE (reference sequence). V was clipped by 5 bases and J by 1 base, with 10 bases between them. The CDR3 is 13 residues long.